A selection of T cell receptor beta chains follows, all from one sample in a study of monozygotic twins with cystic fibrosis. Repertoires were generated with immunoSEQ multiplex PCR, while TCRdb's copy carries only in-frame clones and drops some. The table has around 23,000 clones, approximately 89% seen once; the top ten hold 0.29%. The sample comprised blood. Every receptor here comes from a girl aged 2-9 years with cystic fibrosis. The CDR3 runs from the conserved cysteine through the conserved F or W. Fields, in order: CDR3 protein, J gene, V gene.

CDR3: CASTRQASPLHF
J: TRBJ1-6
V: TRBV5-6

CDR3: CASSLSGPVAEAFF
J: TRBJ1-1
V: TRBV7-9

CDR3: CASIGTGGSKTQYF
J: TRBJ2-5
V: TRBV27

CDR3: CASRSGGNYGYTF
J: TRBJ1-2
V: TRBV6-1

CDR3: CASSLGGVVNYGYTF
J: TRBJ1-2
V: TRBV5-1

CDR3: CASSLQRGGLSTDTQYF
J: TRBJ2-3
V: TRBV5-1

CDR3: CASSSPGGSNEAFF
J: TRBJ1-1
V: TRBV6-5

CDR3: CASSLATSDVADTQYF
J: TRBJ2-3
V: TRBV5-1

CDR3: CASSLGQGVQPQHF
J: TRBJ1-5
V: TRBV4-3

CDR3: CASSQEGFTYEQYF
J: TRBJ2-7
V: TRBV23-1

CDR3: CASSLGQGGEQYF
J: TRBJ2-7
V: TRBV5-1

CDR3: CAWSVFWGQGASGSNQPQHF
J: TRBJ1-5
V: TRBV30

CDR3: CASSGGERGHIPYEQYF
J: TRBJ2-7
V: TRBV2

CDR3: CASSFGLGNSPLHF
J: TRBJ1-6
V: TRBV5-4

CDR3: CASSLVRGRAYNEQFF
J: TRBJ2-1
V: TRBV5-1

CDR3: CASSETGDLEKLFF
J: TRBJ1-4
V: TRBV11-3

CDR3: CASSLDFRPTVASTDTQYF
J: TRBJ2-3
V: TRBV11-2

CDR3: CASSPRWSSYNEQFF
J: TRBJ2-1
V: TRBV7-7

CDR3: CASIRTSGLYEQYF
J: TRBJ2-7
V: TRBV7-9